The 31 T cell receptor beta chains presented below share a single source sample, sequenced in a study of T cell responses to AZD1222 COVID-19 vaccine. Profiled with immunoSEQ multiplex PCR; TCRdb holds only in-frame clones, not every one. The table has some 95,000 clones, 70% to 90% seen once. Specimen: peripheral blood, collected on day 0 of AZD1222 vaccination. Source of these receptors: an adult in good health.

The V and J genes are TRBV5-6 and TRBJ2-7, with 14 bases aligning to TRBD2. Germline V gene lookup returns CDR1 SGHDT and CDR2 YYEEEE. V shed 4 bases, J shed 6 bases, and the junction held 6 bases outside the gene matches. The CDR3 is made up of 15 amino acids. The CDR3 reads CASSLGLAGALEQYF. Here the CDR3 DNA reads TGTGCCAGCAGCCTGGGACTAGCGGGAGCACTCGAGCAGTACTTC.

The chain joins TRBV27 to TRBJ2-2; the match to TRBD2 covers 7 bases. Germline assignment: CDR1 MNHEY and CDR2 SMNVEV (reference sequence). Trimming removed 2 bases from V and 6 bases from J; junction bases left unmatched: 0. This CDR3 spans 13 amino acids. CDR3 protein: CASSLGGAGELFF. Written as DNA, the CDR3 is TGTGCCAGCAGTTTAGGGGGGGCCGGGGAGCTGTTTTTT.

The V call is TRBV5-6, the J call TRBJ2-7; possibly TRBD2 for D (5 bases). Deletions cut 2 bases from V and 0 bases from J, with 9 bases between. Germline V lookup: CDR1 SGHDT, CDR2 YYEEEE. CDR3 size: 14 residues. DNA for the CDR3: TGTGCCAGCAGCTTCCTGGGGAGCTCCTACGAGCAGTACTTC. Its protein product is CASSFLGSSYEQYF.

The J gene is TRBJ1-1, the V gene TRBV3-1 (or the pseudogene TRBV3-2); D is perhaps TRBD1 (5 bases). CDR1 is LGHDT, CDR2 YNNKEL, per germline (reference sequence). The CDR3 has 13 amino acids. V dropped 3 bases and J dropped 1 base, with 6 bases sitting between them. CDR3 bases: TGTGCCAGCAGCCAGACAGCGAACACTGAAGCTTTCTTT. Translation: CASSQTANTEAFF.

CDR3 loop: CASSKDRAPYGYTF. The DNA for the CDR3 is TGTGCCAGCAGTAAGGACAGGGCCCCCTATGGCTACACCTTC. The chain is built from TRBV6-5 and TRBJ1-2, with TRBD1 matching 8 bases. Trimming cost V 5 bases and J 4 bases; bases outside gene matches: 6. This CDR3 has 14 amino acids. Per the germline V gene, CDR1 is MNHEY and CDR2 is SVGAGI.

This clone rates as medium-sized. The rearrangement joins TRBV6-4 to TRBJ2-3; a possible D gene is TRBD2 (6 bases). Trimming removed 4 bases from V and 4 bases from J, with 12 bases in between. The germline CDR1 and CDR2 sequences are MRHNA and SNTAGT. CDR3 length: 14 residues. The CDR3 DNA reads TGTGCCAGCAGTGGGGGACTCGACGCAGATACGCAGTATTTT. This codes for CASSGGLDADTQYF.

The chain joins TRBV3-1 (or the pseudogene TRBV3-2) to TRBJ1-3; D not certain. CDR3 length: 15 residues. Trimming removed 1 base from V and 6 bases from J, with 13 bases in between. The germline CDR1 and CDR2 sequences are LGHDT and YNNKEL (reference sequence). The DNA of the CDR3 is TGTGCCAGCAGCCAAGTGACGGGCCGACAAAACACCATATATTTT. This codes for CASSQVTGRQNTIYF.

CDR3 sequence: CASNPSGSNNEQFF. The CDR3 bases are TGTGCCAGCAATCCTAGCGGGTCAAACAATGAGCAGTTCTTC. The chain employs TRBV9 and TRBJ2-1; 8 bases are shared with TRBD2. J was trimmed by 5 bases and V by 6 bases; bases with no gene match: 7. Germline V gives CDR1 SGDLS, CDR2 YYNGEE. The CDR3 is 14 amino acids.

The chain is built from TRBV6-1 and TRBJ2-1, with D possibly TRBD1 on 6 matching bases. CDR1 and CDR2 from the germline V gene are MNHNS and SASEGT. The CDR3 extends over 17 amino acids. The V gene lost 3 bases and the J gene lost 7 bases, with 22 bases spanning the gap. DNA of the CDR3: TGTGCCAGCAGTGACCATCTAGTTACAGGGATTAGGAATGAGCAGTTCTTC. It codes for CASSDHLVTGIRNEQFF.

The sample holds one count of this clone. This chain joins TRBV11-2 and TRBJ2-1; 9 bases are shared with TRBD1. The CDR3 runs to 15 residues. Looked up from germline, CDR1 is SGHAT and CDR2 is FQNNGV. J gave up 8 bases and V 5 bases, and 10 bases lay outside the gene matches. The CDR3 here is CASSPPGTGSDEQFF. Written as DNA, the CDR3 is TGTGCCAGCAGCCCTCCCGGGACAGGGTCCGATGAGCAGTTCTTC.

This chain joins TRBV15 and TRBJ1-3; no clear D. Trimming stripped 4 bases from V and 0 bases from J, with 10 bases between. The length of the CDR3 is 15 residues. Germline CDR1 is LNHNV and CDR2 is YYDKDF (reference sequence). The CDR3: CATSMKRISGNTIYF. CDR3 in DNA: TGTGCCACCAGCATGAAGAGAATCTCTGGAAACACCATATATTTT.

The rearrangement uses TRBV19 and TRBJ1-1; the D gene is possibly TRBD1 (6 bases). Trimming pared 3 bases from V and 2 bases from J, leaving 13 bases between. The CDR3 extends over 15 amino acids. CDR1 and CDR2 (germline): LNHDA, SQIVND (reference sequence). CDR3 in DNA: TGTGCCAGTAGTATGAGGGCAGGGGCAAACACTGAAGCTTTCTTT. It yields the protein CASSMRAGANTEAFF.

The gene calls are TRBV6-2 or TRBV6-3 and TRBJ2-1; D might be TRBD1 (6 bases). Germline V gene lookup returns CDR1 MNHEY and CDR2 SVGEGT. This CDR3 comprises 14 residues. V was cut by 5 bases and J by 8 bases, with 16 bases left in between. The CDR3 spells CASSEGVQGDEQFF. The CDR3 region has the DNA TGTGCCAGCAGTGAGGGGGTTCAGGGTGATGAGCAGTTCTTC.

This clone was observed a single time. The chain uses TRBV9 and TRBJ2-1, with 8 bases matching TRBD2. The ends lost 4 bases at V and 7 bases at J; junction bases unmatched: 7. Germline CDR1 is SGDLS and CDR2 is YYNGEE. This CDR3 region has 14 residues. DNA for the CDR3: TGTGCCAGCAGCTCCCCGGGACTAGGGAATGAGCAGTTCTTC. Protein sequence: CASSSPGLGNEQFF.

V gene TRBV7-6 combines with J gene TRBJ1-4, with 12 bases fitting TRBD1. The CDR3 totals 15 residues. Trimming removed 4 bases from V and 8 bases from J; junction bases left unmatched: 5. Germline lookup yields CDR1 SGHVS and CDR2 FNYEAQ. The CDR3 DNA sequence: TGTGCCAGCAGCTCCGCCGGGACAGGGGGCGAAAAACTGTTTTTT. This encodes CASSSAGTGGEKLFF. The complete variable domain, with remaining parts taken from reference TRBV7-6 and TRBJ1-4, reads GAGVSQSPRYKVTKRGQDVALRCDPISGHVSLYWYRQALGQGPEFLTYFNYEAQQDKSGLPNDRFSAERPEGSISTLTIQRTEQRDSAMYRCASSSAGTGGEKLFFGSGTQLSVL.

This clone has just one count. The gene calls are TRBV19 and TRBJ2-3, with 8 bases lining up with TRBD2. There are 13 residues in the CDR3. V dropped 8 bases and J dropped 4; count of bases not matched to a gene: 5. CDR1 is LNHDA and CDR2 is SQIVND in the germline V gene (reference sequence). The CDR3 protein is CASRLAGADTQYF. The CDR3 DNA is TGTGCCAGTCGCCTAGCGGGTGCAGATACGCAGTATTTT.

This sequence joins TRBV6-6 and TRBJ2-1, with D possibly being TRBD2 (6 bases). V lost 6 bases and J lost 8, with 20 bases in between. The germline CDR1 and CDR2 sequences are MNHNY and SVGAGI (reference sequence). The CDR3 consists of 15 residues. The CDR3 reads CASRWEAGYRDEQFF. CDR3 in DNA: TGTGCCAGCAGATGGGAGGCGGGCTATAGGGATGAGCAGTTCTTC.

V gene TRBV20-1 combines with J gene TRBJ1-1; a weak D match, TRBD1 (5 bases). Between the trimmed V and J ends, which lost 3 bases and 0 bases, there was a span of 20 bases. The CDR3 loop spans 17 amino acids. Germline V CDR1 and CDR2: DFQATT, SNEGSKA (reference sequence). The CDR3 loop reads CSASKRGLLPLNTEAFF. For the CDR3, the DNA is TGCAGTGCTAGTAAGCGGGGCCTGTTGCCTTTGAACACTGAAGCTTTCTTT.

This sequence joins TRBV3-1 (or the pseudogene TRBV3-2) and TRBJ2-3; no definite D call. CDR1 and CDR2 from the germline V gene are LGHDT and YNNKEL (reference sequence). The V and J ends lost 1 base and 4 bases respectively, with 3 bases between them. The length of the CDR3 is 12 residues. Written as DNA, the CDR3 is TGTGCCAGCAGCCAAGGCCCAGATACGCAGTATTTT. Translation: CASSQGPDTQYF.

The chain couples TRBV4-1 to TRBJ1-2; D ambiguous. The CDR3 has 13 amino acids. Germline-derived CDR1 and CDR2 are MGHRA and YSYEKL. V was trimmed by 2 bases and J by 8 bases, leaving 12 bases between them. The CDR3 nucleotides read TGCGCCAGCAGCCAAACATATACCGGGGGCTACACCTTC. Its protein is CASSQTYTGGYTF.

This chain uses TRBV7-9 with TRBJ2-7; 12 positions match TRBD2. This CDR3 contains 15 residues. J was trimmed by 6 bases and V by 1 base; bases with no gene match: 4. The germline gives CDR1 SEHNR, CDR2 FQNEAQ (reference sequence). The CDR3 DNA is TGTGCCAGCAGCTTAGGACTAGCGGGGGTAACCGAGCAGTACTTC. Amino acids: CASSLGLAGVTEQYF.

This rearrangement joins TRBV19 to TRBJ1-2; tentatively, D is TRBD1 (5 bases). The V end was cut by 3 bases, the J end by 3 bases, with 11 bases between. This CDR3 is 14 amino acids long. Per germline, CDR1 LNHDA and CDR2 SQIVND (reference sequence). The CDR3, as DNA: TGTGCCAGTAGTATCGAGACAGACTACTATGGCTACACCTTC. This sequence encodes CASSIETDYYGYTF.

The CDR3 DNA sequence: TGTGCCAGCAGCCATTCCACTAGGACCAACAATGAGCAGTTCTTC. Translation gives CASSHSTRTNNEQFF. The chain recombines TRBV11-2 with TRBJ2-1; maybe TRBD2 (5 bases). There are 15 residues in the CDR3. From germline, CDR1 is SGHAT and CDR2 FQNNGV. V was pared by 5 bases and J by 5 bases, with 16 bases between.

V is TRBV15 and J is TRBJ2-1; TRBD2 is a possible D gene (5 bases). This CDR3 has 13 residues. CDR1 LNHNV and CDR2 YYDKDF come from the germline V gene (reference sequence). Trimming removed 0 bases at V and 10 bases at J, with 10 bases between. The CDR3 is CATSRDTGLEQFF. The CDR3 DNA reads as TGTGCCACCAGCAGAGATACGGGGTTAGAGCAGTTCTTC.

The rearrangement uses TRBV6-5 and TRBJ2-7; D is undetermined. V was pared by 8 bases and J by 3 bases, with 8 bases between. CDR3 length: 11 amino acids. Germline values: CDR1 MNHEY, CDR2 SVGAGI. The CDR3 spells CASDGVYEQYF. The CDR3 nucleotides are TGTGCCAGCGACGGAGTCTACGAGCAGTACTTC.

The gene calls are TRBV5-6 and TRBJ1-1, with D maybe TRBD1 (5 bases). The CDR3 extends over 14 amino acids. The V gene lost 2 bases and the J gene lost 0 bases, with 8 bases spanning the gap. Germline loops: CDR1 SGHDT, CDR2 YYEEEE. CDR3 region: CASSLTGLNTEAFF. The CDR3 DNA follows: TGTGCCAGCAGCTTAACAGGCCTGAACACTGAAGCTTTCTTT. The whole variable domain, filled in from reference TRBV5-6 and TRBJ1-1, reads DAGVTQSPTHLIKTRGQQVTLRCSPKSGHDTVSWYQQALGQGPQFIFQYYEEEERQRGNFPDRFSGHQFPNYSSELNVNALLLGDSALYLCASSLTGLNTEAFFGQGTRLTVV.

The CDR3 bases are TGTGCCAGCAGCCAACTCCTCCGCAGCTACGAGCAGTACTTC. Translating it yields CASSQLLRSYEQYF. The V and J genes are TRBV14 and TRBJ2-7, with D unresolved. This CDR3 is 14 amino acids long. The germline V and J ends were trimmed by 2 bases and 3 bases, with 11 bases remaining between them. The germline V gene has CDR1 SGHDN and CDR2 FVKESK.

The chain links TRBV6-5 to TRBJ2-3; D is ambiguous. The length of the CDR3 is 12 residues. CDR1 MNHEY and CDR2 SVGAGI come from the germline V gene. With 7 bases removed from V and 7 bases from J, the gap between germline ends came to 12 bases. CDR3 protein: CASTLPTHTQYF. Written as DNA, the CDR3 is TGTGCCAGCACCCTTCCGACTCATACGCAGTATTTT.

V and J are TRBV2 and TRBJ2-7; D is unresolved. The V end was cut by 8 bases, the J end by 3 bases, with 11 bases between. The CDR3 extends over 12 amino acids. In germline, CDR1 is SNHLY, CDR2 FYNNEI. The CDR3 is CASSGANYEQYF. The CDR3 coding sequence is TGTGCCAGCTCAGGAGCTAACTACGAGCAGTACTTC. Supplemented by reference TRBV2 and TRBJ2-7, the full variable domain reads EPEVTQTPSHQVTQMGQEVILRCVPISNHLYFYWYRQILGQKVEFLVSFYNNEISEKSEIFDDQFSVERPDGSNFTLKIRSTKLEDSAMYFCASSGANYEQYFGPGTRLTVT.

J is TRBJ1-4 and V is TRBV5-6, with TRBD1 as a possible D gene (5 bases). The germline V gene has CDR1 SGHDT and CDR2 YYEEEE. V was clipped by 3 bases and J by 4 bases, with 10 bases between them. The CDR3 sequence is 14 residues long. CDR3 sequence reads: CASSSYRYNEKLFF. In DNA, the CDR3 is TGTGCCAGCAGCTCCTACAGGTATAATGAAAAACTGTTTTTT.

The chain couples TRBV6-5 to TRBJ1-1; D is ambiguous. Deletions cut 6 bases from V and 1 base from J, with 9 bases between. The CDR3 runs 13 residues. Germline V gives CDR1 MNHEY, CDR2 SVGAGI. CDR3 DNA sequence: TGTGCCAGCAGACCCGGCCAGAACACTGAAGCTTTCTTT. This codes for CASRPGQNTEAFF.